This entry lists 8 T cell receptor beta chains sequenced from one sample in a study of tissue T cells after allogeneic stem cell transplantation (dated by TCRdb to about 2022). The library came from the immunoSEQ multiplex PCR assay. Drawn from immuneACCESS, this table holds only the in-frame rearrangements with V and J called that TCRdb kept. Clones are partly lost; checked studies trace under half to an unresolved V gene and leave the rest unexplained. The sample profile shows some 47,000 clones; approximately 73% of them were found once. Of the sample, 0.5% to 0.6% falls within the top ten clones. The sample was sorted cells pooled from one or two spleens. The source of these receptors is a pool of C57BL/6 mice in good health.

As concerns this clone: Gene names denote mouse genes. The CDR3 end falls 1 residue outside the read, so it is completed with the germline J gene. The V call is TRBV31, the J call TRBJ2-5, with 10 bases matching TRBD2. This CDR3 comprises 16 residues. The V segment lost 0 bases and the J segment 3 bases; nucleotides outside the gene matches: 6. Germline V lookup: CDR1 GKSSPN, CDR2 SITVG. CDR3 protein: CAWSLYGLGEQDTQYF. CDR3 DNA, as far as it was read: TGTGCCTGGAGTCTCTATGGACTGGGGGAACAAGACACCCAGTAC.

A word on this clone: Gene and germline names: mouse. The sequenced fragment ends 1 residue before the CDR3 boundary, so the rest is inferred from the germline J gene. The V and J genes are TRBV13-2 and TRBJ2-3, with 12 bases lining up with TRBD2. Germline V CDR1 and CDR2: NNHNN, SYGAGS (reference sequence). The V gene end was trimmed by 2 bases and the J gene end by 5 bases; junction bases not matched to a gene: 3. This CDR3 has 15 residues. CDR3 sequence: CASGEDWGGLETLYF. The CDR3 bases that were read are TGTGCCAGCGGTGAAGACTGGGGGGGCTTAGAAACGCTGTAT.

This clone occurred a few times. Germline and genes: mouse. Read coverage stops 1 residue before the CDR3 terminus; the germline J gene supplies the remainder. V and J are TRBV4 and TRBJ2-7; TRBD2 matches at 9 bases. V dropped 4 bases and J dropped 2; count of bases not matched to a gene: 3. Looked up from germline, CDR1 is LGHDT and CDR2 is YNNKQL (reference sequence). The CDR3 consists of 14 residues. The CDR3 loop reads CASSFRDWAYEQYF. CDR3 bases read: TGTGCCAGCAGCTTCCGGGACTGGGCCTATGAACAGTAC.

With regard to this clone: Gene and germline names: mouse. The CDR3 end lies 1 residue beyond the end of the read and is filled in from the germline J gene. V gene TRBV4 combines with J gene TRBJ2-3; 10 bases are shared with TRBD2. Germline V lookup: CDR1 LGHDT, CDR2 YNNKQL (reference sequence). The CDR3 extends over 16 amino acids. The junction had 8 bases not matched to a gene; V was cut back by 6 bases and J by 2 bases. CDR3 DNA (partial): TGTGCCAGCAGTCCCAACTGGGGGGGGAATGCAGAAACGCTGTAT. This gives the protein CASSPNWGGNAETLY. The complete CDR3 reads CASSPNWGGNAETLYF.

This clone was picked up one time. Gene names and germline match the mouse. The DNA ends 1 residue before the CDR3 does, and the rest of the CDR3 is filled in from the germline J gene. The chain recombines TRBV19 with TRBJ2-4; TRBD2 aligns across 8 bases. J lost 0 bases, V lost 6 bases, and 3 bases had no gene match. Germline lookup yields CDR1 FNHDT and CDR2 SITEND (reference sequence). This CDR3 spans 14 amino acids. The sequenced part of the CDR3 DNA is TGTGCCAGCACGCACTGGGGGAGTCAAAACACCTTGTAC. Amino acids: CASTHWGSQNTLY. Given in full, the CDR3 is CASTHWGSQNTLYF.

This clone occurred a few times. Genes and germline come from the mouse. The read ends 1 residue before the CDR3 terminus; that terminus is restored from the germline J gene. The chain carries TRBV13-3 and TRBJ2-7, with 7 bases lining up with TRBD2. This CDR3 is built from 11 residues. Losses at the gene ends were 2 bases for V and 7 bases for J; bases not matched to a gene: 0. CDR1 and CDR2 (germline): NNHDY, SYVADS. The CDR3: CASSELGEQYF. CDR3 DNA, as far as it was read: TGTGCCAGCAGTGAACTGGGGGAACAGTAC.

Regarding this clone: Gene names are the mouse ones. The read ends 1 residue early relative to the CDR3; the germline J gene fills the gap. This chain links TRBV16 with TRBJ1-3; D not resolved. CDR1 and CDR2 from the germline V gene are SGHSA and FRNQAP. The CDR3 consists of 15 residues. V was cut by 1 base and J by 0 bases, with 7 bases left in between. CDR3 DNA (partial): TGTGCAAGCAGCTTAGCTCAAAATTCTGGAAATACGCTCTAT. Translated, it gives CASSLAQNSGNTLY. The full CDR3 protein reads CASSLAQNSGNTLYF.

Regarding this clone: Gene labels here are mouse ones. The read stops 1 residue short of the end of the CDR3; the missing end is completed from the germline J gene. V gene TRBV26 combines with J gene TRBJ2-1; 9 nucleotides align to TRBD2. This CDR3 spans 15 amino acids. CDR1 and CDR2 from the germline V gene are KGHPV and FQNQEV (reference sequence). V dropped 6 bases and J dropped 0; count of bases not matched to a gene: 3. The chain's CDR3 is CASRLGGYNYAEQFF. The sequenced part of the CDR3 DNA is TGTGCCAGCAGACTGGGGGGTTATAACTATGCTGAGCAGTTC.